A selection of T cell receptor beta chains follows, all from one sample in a study of blood T cell repertoires in COVID-19. The protocol was immunoSEQ multiplex PCR, while the TCRdb copy is restricted to in-frame clones and leaves out a portion. The table shows 400,000 to 500,000 clones, with 80% to 90% occurring only once. The sequenced sample consisted of peripheral blood. All receptors come from a young woman with active or convalescent COVID-19. Both conserved end residues are part of each CDR3. D genes are given only for firm matches. Size is stated for part of the rows, as once, few or many counts, or as a class when the clone is expanded.

clone_size	v_call	cdr3_length	d_call	j_call	cdr3_nt	cdr3_aa
NA	TRBV19	15	NA	TRBJ1-6	TGTGCCAGTAGTCCACCGGGACACAATAATTCACCCCTCCACTTT	CASSPPGHNNSPLHF
NA	TRBV11-2	17	NA	TRBJ2-1	TGTGCCAGCAGCTTAGGCCCTGCGGGGGCTCACCCCAATGAGCAGTTCTTC	CASSLGPAGAHPNEQFF
NA	TRBV6-5	14	NA	TRBJ2-7	TGTGCCAGCAGTAAGGGGCTGAGCTCCTACGAGCAGTACTTC	CASSKGLSSYEQYF
NA	TRBV4-2	15	NA	TRBJ1-2	TGTGCCAGCAGCCAACCGAGTCAGGACAGTAATGGCTACACCTTC	CASSQPSQDSNGYTF
NA	TRBV7-2	14	TRBD1	TRBJ1-1	TGTGCCAGCAGCCCCAGGACAGGGGCAATTGAAGCTTTCTTT	CASSPRTGAIEAFF
once	TRBV28	16	TRBD1	TRBJ1-5	TGTGCCAGCAGTCCTTCCCGACAGGGGGCGAGGCAGCCCCAGCATTTT	CASSPSRQGARQPQHF
NA	TRBV27	14	NA	TRBJ2-3	TGTGCCAGCAGTTTTAACAGGAATACAGATACGCAGTATTTT	CASSFNRNTDTQYF
NA	TRBV19	13	TRBD1	TRBJ1-2	TGTGCCAGTACCGGGACAGTCGCCTATGGCTACACCTTC	CASTGTVAYGYTF
few	TRBV6-1	12	NA	TRBJ2-7	TGTGCCAGCAGTGAATCTACCTACGAGCAGTACTTC	CASSESTYEQYF
NA	TRBV19	16	TRBD1	TRBJ2-5	TGTGCCACCGATTCCGGTAGAACAGGGGGCCGAAAGACCCAGTACTTC	CATDSGRTGGRKTQYF
NA	TRBV15	14	NA	TRBJ2-7	TGTGCCACCAGCAGCCCCATGGGGGGGGCCGAGCAGTACTTC	CATSSPMGGAEQYF
NA	TRBV5-1	14	TRBD2	TRBJ2-7	TGCGCCAGCAGCTCTCTAGCGGGTACCTACGAGCAGTACTTC	CASSSLAGTYEQYF
NA	TRBV5-1	14	NA	TRBJ1-1	TGCGCCAGCAGCTTTCCAGACATGAACACTGAAGCTTTCTTT	CASSFPDMNTEAFF
NA	TRBV7-2	14	TRBD1	TRBJ1-1	TGTGCCAGCAGCGTACAGGGGGCCTACACTGAAGCTTTCTTT	CASSVQGAYTEAFF
NA	TRBV29-1	15	TRBD1	TRBJ1-1	TGCATCGTTGAAGAAGAGACAGGGCGGAACACTGAAGCTTTCTTT	CIVEEETGRNTEAFF
NA	TRBV5-1	13	TRBD1	TRBJ1-1	TGCGCCAGCAGCTTGGAATCGGACAGGCAAGCTTTCTTT	CASSLESDRQAFF
NA	TRBV7-9	15	NA	TRBJ1-1	TGTGCCAGCAGCTTGTACGGGATTTTGAACACTGAAGCTTTCTTT	CASSLYGILNTEAFF
NA	TRBV30	14	TRBD2	TRBJ2-5	TGTGCCTGGAGTGTGGCTAGCGGACAAGAGACCCAGTACTTC	CAWSVASGQETQYF
NA	TRBV10-3	16	NA	TRBJ1-2	TGTGCCATCAGTGAAGGGGTTACGACGGACAACTATGGCTACACCTTC	CAISEGVTTDNYGYTF
NA	TRBV4-1	19	TRBD2	TRBJ2-3	TGCGCCAGCAGCCAGCATTGGACTAGTCCGTACTCTAGCACAGATACGCAGTATTTT	CASSQHWTSPYSSTDTQYF
NA	TRBV27	15	TRBD1	TRBJ2-2	TGTGCCAGCAGTACGACAGGGGAAGTCACCGGGGAGCTGTTTTTT	CASSTTGEVTGELFF
NA	TRBV3-1/TRBV3-2	13	TRBD2	TRBJ2-5	TGTGCCAGCAGGACTAGCCAACAAGAGACCCAGTACTTC	CASRTSQQETQYF
NA	TRBV28	14	TRBD1	TRBJ1-4	TGTGCCAGCAGCACGACAGGGGACGTTGAAAAACTGTTTTTT	CASSTTGDVEKLFF
once	TRBV29-1	18	TRBD2	TRBJ2-1	TGCAGCGTTCGAAGGATGGGACTAGCGGGAGTTCCTTACAATGAGCAGTTCTTC	CSVRRMGLAGVPYNEQFF
NA	TRBV3-1/TRBV3-2	16	NA	TRBJ2-5	TGTGCCAGCAGGCGGAGGTCCGGGAGCCCCCAAGAGACCCAGTACTTC	CASRRRSGSPQETQYF
NA	TRBV5-1	13	NA	TRBJ1-1	TGCGCCAGCAGTTGGAGCCGACGGACTGAAGCTTTCTTT	CASSWSRRTEAFF
NA	TRBV6-5	13	NA	TRBJ1-4	TGTGCCACCGGGGGGAATGATAATGAAAAACTGTTTTTT	CATGGNDNEKLFF
NA	TRBV2	13	NA	TRBJ2-3	TGTGCCAGCAGTGTACAGTTATCAGATACGCAGTATTTT	CASSVQLSDTQYF
NA	TRBV6-1	16	NA	TRBJ1-3	TGTGCCAGCAGTGAAGCCCAGGGGCGACCTGGAAACACCATATATTTT	CASSEAQGRPGNTIYF
NA	TRBV2	15	TRBD1	TRBJ1-2	TGTGCCAGCAGTGAATTAGGACAGGGGGTACGTGGCTACACCTTC	CASSELGQGVRGYTF
NA	TRBV20-1	12	NA	TRBJ1-2	TGCAGTGCTAGTGATCGGGACTATGGCTACACCTTC	CSASDRDYGYTF
NA	TRBV5-4	17	TRBD2	TRBJ2-1	TGTGCCAGCAGCTTGGACCCAGCGGGGAATTCCGACTATGAGCAGTTCTTC	CASSLDPAGNSDYEQFF
NA	TRBV5-6	16	NA	TRBJ1-2	TGTGCCACCCGAATAAGAGGAGCTGGCGGATACTATGGCTACACCTTC	CATRIRGAGGYYGYTF
NA	TRBV5-1	16	TRBD1	TRBJ1-3	TGCGCCAGCAGCTTTCGACAGGGGGCAACTGGAAACACCATATATTTT	CASSFRQGATGNTIYF
NA	TRBV9	16	NA	TRBJ2-1	TGTGCCAGCAGCGTAGGCTTAGCGGCGGACTACAATGAGCAGTTCTTC	CASSVGLAADYNEQFF
once	TRBV25-1	13	NA	TRBJ1-2	TGTGCCAGCAGTGAAGAATTTAGGGGTGGCTACACCTTC	CASSEEFRGGYTF
NA	TRBV6-5	15	TRBD2	TRBJ2-5	TGTGCCAGCAGTTCCGGACTAGATAGTCGAGAGACCCAGTACTTC	CASSSGLDSRETQYF
NA	TRBV28	13	TRBD2	TRBJ2-1	TGTGCCAGCAGCGGAGCGGGAGGGAATGAGCAGTTCTTC	CASSGAGGNEQFF
medium-sized	TRBV13	16	NA	TRBJ1-1	TGTGCCAGCAGCAGAAGCAGGGCTTCAATGAACACTGAAGCTTTCTTT	CASSRSRASMNTEAFF
NA	TRBV12-3/TRBV12-4	11	NA	TRBJ2-7	TGTGCCAGCAGGCCAGACTACGAGCAGTACTTC	CASRPDYEQYF
once	TRBV7-6	15	TRBD1	TRBJ1-4	TGTGCCAGCAGCCGGGAGGACAGGGTGGGTGAAAAACTGTTTTTT	CASSREDRVGEKLFF
once	TRBV2	15	NA	TRBJ2-5	TGTGCCAGCAGTGCTGGAGGGCTAGCCAGGGAGACCCAGTACTTC	CASSAGGLARETQYF
NA	TRBV6-1	14	NA	TRBJ1-5	TGTGCCAGCAGTGAAACGACAGGTAATCAGCCCCAGCATTTT	CASSETTGNQPQHF
few	TRBV2	14	TRBD1	TRBJ1-5	TGTGCCAGCAGCCTCGGACAGGGTAATCAGCCCCAGCATTTT	CASSLGQGNQPQHF
NA	TRBV4-1	15	TRBD1	TRBJ1-1	TGCGCCAGCAGCCAGGTAAGACAGGGCGGCACTGAAGCTTTCTTT	CASSQVRQGGTEAFF
NA	TRBV3-1/TRBV3-2	15	TRBD2	TRBJ2-5	TGTGCCAGCAGCCTACAAGGACTAGCTGTGGAGACCCAGTACTTC	CASSLQGLAVETQYF
NA	TRBV19	12	NA	TRBJ2-1	TGTGCCAGTAGTACGTCGGGTGATGAGCAGTTCTTC	CASSTSGDEQFF
NA	TRBV10-2	15	TRBD1	TRBJ1-1	TGCGCCAGCAGCTACTCGGACAGGTCGAACACTGAAGCTTTCTTT	CASSYSDRSNTEAFF
NA	TRBV29-1	14	NA	TRBJ1-2	TGCAGCGTTGAAGATAGGGCAGGGGCCTATGGCTACACCTTC	CSVEDRAGAYGYTF
NA	TRBV2	13	NA	TRBJ2-3	TGTGCCAGCAGTGGGCAGGGGTCAGATACGCAGTATTTT	CASSGQGSDTQYF